These T cell receptor beta chains were read from a single sample in a study of cytomegalovirus exposure and HLA in healthy donors. Generated by immunoSEQ multiplex PCR, the TCRdb table keeps only in-frame clones and is missing some. The repertoire consists of approximately 200,000 clones, with 82% occurring once and the leading ten covering over 5%. The specimen was PBMCs. These receptors came from a woman in her forties or fifties in good health and CMV-seropositive. Each CDR3 is given with its conserved first and last residue. The order of the fields is J gene, V gene, clone size, D gene, CDR3 protein, CDR3 DNA. A D gene is named only where the DNA matches it firmly. Some rows have no size entry. The others give once, few or many, or a class for an expanded clone.

>TRBJ2-1|TRBV6-1|-|-
CASVVGSANNEQFF
TGTGCCAGCGTCGTCGGGTCAGCGAACAATGAGCAGTTCTTC
>TRBJ2-7|TRBV5-6|-|-
CASSLRGSYEQYF
TGTGCCAGCAGCTTACGGGGGTCTTATGAGCAGTACTTC
>TRBJ1-1|TRBV10-3|-|-
CAISGTGPMTEAFF
TGTGCCATCAGTGGTACAGGGCCGATGACTGAAGCTTTCTTT
>TRBJ2-1|TRBV7-9|-|TRBD2
CASSLVAGVGVDEQFF
TGTGCCAGCAGCTTAGTAGCGGGAGTAGGGGTCGATGAGCAGTTCTTC
>TRBJ1-6|TRBV19|-|TRBD1
CASSTGTGSSPLHF
TGTGCCAGTAGTACCGGGACAGGGTCTTCACCCCTCCACTTT
>TRBJ1-1|TRBV6-5|-|-
CASSETMTF
TGTGCCAGCAGTGAGACTATGACGTTT
>TRBJ1-4|TRBV18|-|-
CASSLGQTTNEKLFF
TGTGCCAGCTCCCTTGGACAGACAACTAATGAAAAACTGTTTTTT
>TRBJ2-7|TRBV5-6|-|TRBD2
CASSSGASYEQYF
TGTGCCAGCAGCAGCGGGGCATCCTACGAGCAGTACTTC
>TRBJ2-5|TRBV5-1|-|-
CASSSGTSQETQYF
TGCGCCAGCAGCTCCGGGACATCCCAAGAGACCCAGTACTTC
>TRBJ1-6|TRBV4-2|-|-
CASSQGPGLSNSPLHF
TGTGCCAGCAGCCAAGGCCCGGGACTGAGTAATTCACCCCTCCACTTT
>TRBJ1-5|TRBV28|-|-
CASSWGANNQPQHF
TGTGCCAGCAGTTGGGGCGCAAATAATCAGCCCCAGCATTTT
>TRBJ1-5|TRBV19|-|-
CASQGFSNQPQHF
TGTGCCAGCCAGGGTTTTAGCAATCAGCCCCAGCATTTT
>TRBJ2-7|TRBV7-9|few|-
CASSLDGLYEQYF
TGTGCCAGCAGTCTCGACGGACTTTACGAGCAGTACTTC
>TRBJ1-4|TRBV25-1|few|-
CASRGDSTTNEKLFF
TGTGCCAGCAGGGGGGACTCTACGACTAATGAAAAACTGTTTTTT
>TRBJ2-7|TRBV28|-|TRBD1
CASSLIGRGQRYEQYF
TGTGCCAGCAGTTTAATCGGTCGGGGACAGCGCTACGAGCAGTACTTC
>TRBJ2-1|TRBV7-6|once|TRBD2
CASSIPGLAGGGSYNEQFF
TGTGCCAGCAGCATACCGGGACTAGCGGGAGGTGGGTCCTACAATGAGCAGTTCTTC
>TRBJ1-2|TRBV18|-|-
CASSPGQANYGYTF
TGTGCCAGCTCACCAGGCCAGGCTAACTATGGCTACACCTTC
>TRBJ2-1|TRBV5-4|-|-
CASSPDRNSYNEQFF
TGTGCCAGCAGCCCTGACAGAAACTCCTACAATGAGCAGTTCTTC
>TRBJ2-7|TRBV5-4|once|TRBD1
CASSWDRGSREQYF
TGTGCCAGCAGCTGGGACAGGGGAAGCAGGGAGCAGTACTTC
>TRBJ1-1|TRBV10-2|-|TRBD1
CASTVTGAATEAFF
TGCGCCAGCACGGTGACAGGGGCTGCCACTGAAGCTTTCTTT
>TRBJ2-5|TRBV7-9|-|TRBD1
CASSRGQGLGETQYF
TGTGCCAGCAGTAGGGGACAGGGGTTAGGAGAGACCCAGTACTTC
>TRBJ2-2|TRBV5-1|once|-
CASSSRQGTTGELFF
TGCGCCAGCAGCTCGAGGCAGGGGACCACCGGGGAGCTGTTTTTT
>TRBJ2-3|TRBV7-2|-|TRBD2
CASSLVSGGTDTQYF
TGTGCCAGCAGCCTGGTGAGCGGGGGCACAGATACGCAGTATTTT
>TRBJ2-3|TRBV7-7|-|-
CASSPSPLTDTQYF
TGTGCTAGCAGCCCCTCCCCTCTCACAGATACGCAGTATTTT
>TRBJ2-5|TRBV5-5|few|-
CASSLEETQYF
TGTGCCAGCAGCCTCGAAGAGACCCAGTACTTC
>TRBJ1-2|TRBV7-2|-|TRBD1
CASSLGTGGVYGYTF
TGTGCCAGCAGCTTAGGGACAGGGGGCGTCTATGGCTACACCTTC
>TRBJ2-7|TRBV28|-|TRBD2
CASSFPSVSGSYEQYF
TGTGCCAGCAGTTTCCCTAGCGTTAGCGGGTCCTACGAGCAGTACTTC
>TRBJ1-3|TRBV5-1|-|TRBD1
CASSPGQGGNTIYF
TGCGCCAGCAGCCCGGGACAGGGGGGAAACACCATATATTTT
>TRBJ1-6|TRBV7-8|-|-
CASSSGQPGDSPLHF
TGTGCCAGCAGCTCCGGACAGCCAGGGGATTCACCCCTCCACTTT
>TRBJ2-7|TRBV29-1|-|-
CSVEDLQGSAYEQYF
TGCAGCGTTGAAGATCTCCAGGGGTCTGCCTACGAGCAGTACTTC
>TRBJ2-7|TRBV28|-|TRBD1
CASSFPGQGYEQYF
TGTGCCAGCAGTTTTCCGGGACAGGGCTACGAGCAGTACTTC